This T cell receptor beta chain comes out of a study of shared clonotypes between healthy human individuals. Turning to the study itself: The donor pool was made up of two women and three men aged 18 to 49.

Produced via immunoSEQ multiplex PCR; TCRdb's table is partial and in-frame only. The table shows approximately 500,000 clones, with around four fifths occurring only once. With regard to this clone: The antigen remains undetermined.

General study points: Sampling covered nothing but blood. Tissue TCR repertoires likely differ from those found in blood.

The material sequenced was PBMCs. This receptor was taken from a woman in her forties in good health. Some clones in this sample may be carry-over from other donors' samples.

The CDR3 nucleotides are TGCAGCGTTACTACAGGGGCGAACACTGAAGCTTTCTTT. Amino acids: CSVTTGANTEAFF. The chain links TRBV29-1 to TRBJ1-1; 7 bases line up with TRBD1. CDR3 length equals 13 residues. From germline, CDR1 is SQVTM and CDR2 ANQGSEA. V gave up 5 bases and J gave up 1 base; unmatched junction bases: 4.